This entry lists 11 T cell receptor beta chains sequenced from one sample in a study of PD-1 blockade in mismatch repair-deficient tumors. The data were produced by immunoSEQ multiplex PCR, yet TCRdb's version contains in-frame clones alone and is incomplete. The sample contains 100,000 to 150,000 clones, around 86% of which appear only once. Source: peripheral blood, taken 44 weeks after starting pembrolizumab. These receptor sequences come from an adult with mismatch repair-deficient cancer.

V usage is TRBV27 and J usage is TRBJ2-7, with TRBD2 as a possible D gene (6 bases). This CDR3 has 14 amino acids. In germline, CDR1 is MNHEY, CDR2 SMNVEV (reference sequence). Trimming took off 0 bases at V and 3 bases at J, with 9 bases between the two ends. The CDR3 sequence is CASSLSFGGYEQYF. The DNA of the CDR3 is TGTGCCAGCAGTTTATCGTTCGGGGGCTACGAGCAGTACTTC.

This chain uses TRBV15 with TRBJ2-7, with 9 bases aligning to TRBD1. Germline lookup yields CDR1 LNHNV and CDR2 YYDKDF (reference sequence). The CDR3 consists of 14 residues. V was clipped by 2 bases and J by 9 bases; unmatched bases: 8. Written as DNA, the CDR3 is TGTGCCACCAGCAGATCACGACCGGGACAGGGGCAGTACTTC. Its translation is CATSRSRPGQGQYF.

In its sample, this clone was seen a few times. The chain combines TRBV12-5 with TRBJ2-3; D is uncertain. The germline V gene encodes CDR1 LGHNT and CDR2 FRNRAP. V gave up 0 bases and J gave up 7 bases, with 35 bases separating them. This CDR3 region has 22 residues. CDR3 nucleotide sequence: TGTGCTAGTGGTTTGGTACTCCCCTTCGTGGTAGTAGAGGTTCACCACCGGAATACGCAGTATTTT. This gives the protein CASGLVLPFVVVEVHHRNTQYF.

The chain is built from TRBV11-3 and TRBJ2-7; D is undetermined. Germline V gene lookup returns CDR1 SGHNT and CDR2 YENEEA. The CDR3 spans 16 residues. V was clipped by 4 bases and J by 6 bases, with 22 bases between them. The CDR3: CASSYRAPRPACEQYF. In nucleotides, the CDR3 is TGTGCCAGCAGCTACCGGGCCCCCCGGCCGGCCTGCGAGCAGTACTTC.

The chain has TRBV7-9 and TRBJ2-7, with unresolved D. Trimming removed 4 bases at V and 6 bases at J, with 10 bases between. Germline V gene lookup returns CDR1 SEHNR and CDR2 FQNEAQ (reference sequence). The length of the CDR3 is 12 residues. DNA for the CDR3: TGTGCCAGCAGCTATACAGCGCTCGAGCAGTACTTC. This sequence encodes CASSYTALEQYF. The full variable domain, its missing parts supplied by reference TRBV7-9 and TRBJ2-7, is DTGVSQNPRHKITKRGQNVTFRCDPISEHNRLYWYRQTLGQGPEFLTYFQNEAQLEKSRLLSDRFSAERPKGSFSTLEIQRTEQGDSAMYLCASSYTALEQYFGPGTRLTVT.

This rearrangement joins TRBV21-1 to TRBJ2-4. TRBV21-1 is shown as a pseudogene. The CDR3 is 12 residues long. The chain's CDR3 is CARAHGPNIQYF. CDR3 nucleotides: TGTGCCAGGGCCCACGGCCCAAACATTCAGTACTTC.

J is TRBJ1-1 and V is TRBV27; D remains ambiguous. The CDR3 is 13 amino acids. Germline CDR1 MNHEY, CDR2 SMNVEV (reference sequence). V was cut by 2 bases and J by 1 base, with 5 bases left in between. For the CDR3, the DNA is TGTGCCAGCAGTTTACGTGAGAACACTGAAGCTTTCTTT. This sequence encodes CASSLRENTEAFF.

The V and J genes are TRBV4-1 and TRBJ2-5; D is uncertain. CDR3 length: 13 residues. Germline values: CDR1 MGHRA, CDR2 YSYEKL. V was pared by 6 bases and J by 2 bases, with 10 bases between. CDR3 coding DNA: TGCGCCAGCAGTCAGTGGCTTCAAGAGACCCAGTACTTC. Protein product: CASSQWLQETQYF.

V is TRBV9 and J is TRBJ1-2, with TRBD1 as a possible D gene (5 bases). V lost 2 bases, J lost 8 bases, and 16 bases lay in between. The germline gives CDR1 SGDLS, CDR2 YYNGEE. This CDR3 spans 14 amino acids. CDR3: CASSVGDSPRGYTF. The CDR3 DNA reads TGTGCCAGCAGCGTGGGGGACTCCCCGAGGGGCTACACCTTC.

The chain recombines TRBV6-1 with TRBJ1-1; D not certain. Germline V gene sequence: CDR1 MNHNS, CDR2 SASEGT. Trimming took off 3 bases at V and 1 base at J, with 0 bases between the two ends. The CDR3 length is 11 residues. The CDR3 bases are TGTGCCAGCAGTGAGAACACTGAAGCTTTCTTT. This sequence encodes CASSENTEAFF.

The chain has TRBV4-1 and TRBJ1-3; D uncertain. V lost 7 bases, J lost 2 bases, and 6 bases lay in between. Germline V gene lookup returns CDR1 MGHRA and CDR2 YSYEKL. This CDR3 is built from 12 residues. CDR3 in amino acids: CASMGAGNTIYF. The DNA of the CDR3 is TGCGCCAGCATGGGAGCTGGAAACACCATATATTTT.